What follows are 19 T cell receptor beta chains derived from one specimen sequenced in a study of OX40 agonist ivuxolimab in advanced cancers. Assay: immunoSEQ multiplex PCR; the TCRdb copy retains only in-frame clones and omits some. This sample carries 67,000 or so clones, approximately 86% of them seen once, and the ten largest clones take approximately 1%. Sequencing was performed on CD4+ or CD8+ T cells sorted from blood, taken in a trial of the OX40 agonist ivuxolimab. The receptor source for this set is an adult with an advanced solid tumor such as melanoma, head and neck, liver or kidney cancer.

The chain links TRBV5-1 to TRBJ1-2, with a possible D match to TRBD1 (5 bases). The CDR3 loop spans 16 amino acids. CDR1 is SGHRS and CDR2 is YFSETQ in the germline V gene. Trimming removed 1 base at V and 4 bases at J, with 17 bases between. CDR3 protein: CASSLSGLVGGYGYTF. CDR3 DNA sequence: TGCGCCAGCAGCTTGTCGGGCTTGGTCGGGGGCTATGGCTACACCTTC.

V is TRBV7-8 and J is TRBJ2-7; no definite D call. From germline, CDR1 is SGHVS and CDR2 FQNEAQ. V lost 2 bases and J 0 bases, leaving 11 bases between the germline ends. CDR3 length: 15 residues. CDR3 in amino acids: CASSLLADLSYEQYF. For the CDR3, the DNA is TGTGCCAGCAGCTTACTGGCGGACCTCTCCTACGAGCAGTACTTC. The full variable domain, completed using reference TRBV7-8 and TRBJ2-7, is GAGVSQSPRYKVAKRGQDVALRCDPISGHVSLFWYQQALGQGPEFLTYFQNEAQLDKSGLPSDRFFAERPEGSVSTLKIQRTQQEDSAVYLCASSLLADLSYEQYFGPGTRLTVT.

This chain links TRBV19 with TRBJ2-2, with D unresolved. Trimming stripped 1 base from V and 2 bases from J, with 5 bases between. Germline V gene data show CDR1 as LNHDA and CDR2 as SQIVND (reference sequence). This CDR3 is built from 14 residues. CDR3 in amino acids: CASSIGGNTGELFF. The DNA for the CDR3 is TGTGCCAGTAGTATAGGAGGAAACACCGGGGAGCTGTTTTTT.

This clone was seen just once. The rearrangement links TRBV4-2 to TRBJ2-1; D uncertain. The CDR3 contains 16 residues. CDR1 and CDR2 (germline): LGHNA, YNFKEQ. Trimming pared 0 bases from V and 0 bases from J, leaving 9 bases between. The CDR3 coding sequence is TGTGCCAGCAGCCAAGATTTCGGTGACTCCTACAATGAGCAGTTCTTC. This gives the protein CASSQDFGDSYNEQFF.

The chain recombines TRBV7-8 with TRBJ2-7; TRBD2 matches at 7 bases. Per germline, CDR1 SGHVS and CDR2 FQNEAQ. There are 14 residues in the CDR3. With V trimmed by 5 bases and J by 12 bases, 16 bases remained unmatched. The chain's CDR3 is CASSPTRGSVPVYF. For the CDR3, the DNA is TGTGCCAGCAGCCCCACTCGCGGGAGTGTTCCGGTGTACTTC.

This chain uses TRBV5-1 with TRBJ2-5, with 16 bases that match TRBD2. V lost 3 bases and J lost 2; bases outside the gene matches: 1. CDR1 SGHRS and CDR2 YFSETQ come from the germline V gene. The CDR3 is 16 amino acids. In DNA form, the CDR3 reads TGCGCCAGCAGCTCGGGACTAGCGGGGGGGCAAGAGACCCAGTACTTC. It yields the protein CASSSGLAGGQETQYF.

The sample holds a few counts of this clone. The same CDR3 is also encoded by other DNA sequences in this sample. The chain employs TRBV28 and TRBJ2-3; tentatively, D is TRBD1 or TRBD2 (5 bases each). V was clipped by 4 bases and J by 3 bases, with 14 bases between them. The CDR3 is 15 residues long. Germline V gene sequence: CDR1 MDHEN, CDR2 SYDVKM. Here the CDR3 reads CASSSGTPGTDTQYF. In nucleotides, the CDR3 is TGTGCCAGCAGTTCCGGGACCCCGGGAACAGATACGCAGTATTTT.

This sequence joins TRBV18 and TRBJ2-7, with TRBD2 identical over 8 bases. Germline CDR1 reads KGHSH; CDR2 reads LQKENI. Unmatched junction bases numbered 5, after V lost 3 bases and J lost 4 bases. This CDR3 contains 14 residues. The CDR3 loop is CASSPERESYEQYF. The CDR3 DNA sequence: TGTGCCAGCTCACCGGAGCGGGAGTCTTACGAGCAGTACTTC.

This rearrangement joins TRBV4-3 to TRBJ2-3, with no clear D. V dropped 1 base and J dropped 2 bases, with 7 bases sitting between them. The CDR3 extends over 14 amino acids. Per germline, CDR1 LGHNA and CDR2 YSLEER. The CDR3 loop reads CASSQGWNTDTQYF. The DNA of the CDR3 is TGCGCCAGCAGCCAAGGCTGGAACACAGATACGCAGTATTTT.

The chain links TRBV27 to TRBJ2-7; D gene ambiguous. The CDR3 is 12 amino acids. Trimming shortened V by 8 bases and J by 3 bases, and 11 bases separated the two germline ends. CDR1 and CDR2 from the germline V gene are MNHEY and SMNVEV (reference sequence). CDR3 protein: CASRTSYYEQYF. The CDR3 DNA sequence: TGTGCCAGCCGGACCTCTTACTACGAGCAGTACTTC.

This clone has only a few counts. CDR3 bases: TGTGCCAGCAGGCCCCGAGACAGGGCTGAAAAACTGTTTTTT. It yields the protein CASRPRDRAEKLFF. The chain is built from TRBV2 and TRBJ1-4; TRBD1 aligns across 7 bases. Germline V gene lookup returns CDR1 SNHLY and CDR2 FYNNEI. J was trimmed by 7 bases and V by 6 bases; bases with no gene match: 8. The CDR3 contains 14 residues.

The J gene is TRBJ1-5, the V gene TRBV28; 7 bases match TRBD1. CDR3 length: 15 amino acids. Per the germline V gene, CDR1 is MDHEN and CDR2 is SYDVKM. Unmatched junction bases numbered 9, after V lost 6 bases and J lost 4 bases. The DNA for the CDR3 is TGTGCCAGCAGGCCCGCCTTGGACAGGAATCAGCCCCAGCATTTT. Translation gives CASRPALDRNQPQHF.

The rearrangement uses TRBV20-1 and TRBJ2-7; D is uncertain. The CDR3 has 11 amino acids. Germline-derived CDR1 and CDR2 are DFQATT and SNEGSKA (reference sequence). The V end was cut by 4 bases, the J end by 2 bases, with 6 bases between. CDR3 bases: TGCAGTGCTAAGTCAACCTACGAGCAGTACTTC. This sequence encodes CSAKSTYEQYF.

The V call is TRBV6-5, the J call TRBJ1-1, with D maybe TRBD1 (5 bases). V was pared by 1 base and J by 6 bases, with 15 bases between. Germline V CDR1 and CDR2: MNHEY, SVGAGI. The CDR3 consists of 15 residues. This CDR3 is CASSYLRRGGAEAFF. Written as DNA, the CDR3 is TGTGCCAGCAGTTACTTGAGGCGTGGGGGGGCTGAAGCTTTCTTT.

The chain carries TRBV7-3 and TRBJ2-7; no clear D. V shed 8 bases and J shed 2 bases, with 7 bases lying between them. Germline lookup yields CDR1 SGHTA and CDR2 FQGTGA. The CDR3 extends over 11 amino acids. The CDR3 DNA reads as TGTGCCAGCTCGCGCCCCTACGAGCAGTACTTC. It encodes CASSRPYEQYF.

The V call is TRBV6-1, the J call TRBJ1-4; no firm D call. The CDR3 totals 14 residues. V was clipped by 2 bases and J by 3 bases, with 7 bases between them. The germline V gene has CDR1 MNHNS and CDR2 SASEGT. The CDR3 DNA reads as TGTGCCAGCAGTGAAACGAGGGCTAATGAAAAACTGTTTTTT. It encodes CASSETRANEKLFF.

CDR3 sequence reads: CASSLLAANSYEQYF. CDR3 bases: TGTGCCAGCAGTTTACTAGCGGCTAACTCCTACGAGCAGTACTTC. The J gene is TRBJ2-7, the V gene TRBV28; 7 nucleotides match TRBD2. The CDR3 consists of 15 residues. V shed 2 bases, J shed 0 bases, and the junction held 4 bases outside the gene matches. Per the germline V gene, CDR1 is MDHEN and CDR2 is SYDVKM.

The V and J genes are TRBV11-3 and TRBJ1-2; maybe TRBD1 (5 bases). The CDR3 totals 16 residues. Germline V gene lookup returns CDR1 SGHNT and CDR2 YENEEA. Between the trimmed V and J ends, which lost 5 bases and 1 base, there was a span of 17 bases. The CDR3, as DNA: TGTGCCAGCAGCCCATCAATAACAGGCGTTAACTATGGCTACACCTTC. This codes for CASSPSITGVNYGYTF.

This rearrangement joins TRBV5-4 to TRBJ2-1; 11 nucleotides line up with TRBD2. Germline loops: CDR1 SGHNT, CDR2 YYREEE (reference sequence). This CDR3 contains 15 residues. V dropped 4 bases and J dropped 2; count of bases not matched to a gene: 2. CDR3 coding DNA: TGTGCCAGCAGCCCGGGACTAGCGGCCTACAATGAGCAGTTCTTC. It translates to CASSPGLAAYNEQFF.